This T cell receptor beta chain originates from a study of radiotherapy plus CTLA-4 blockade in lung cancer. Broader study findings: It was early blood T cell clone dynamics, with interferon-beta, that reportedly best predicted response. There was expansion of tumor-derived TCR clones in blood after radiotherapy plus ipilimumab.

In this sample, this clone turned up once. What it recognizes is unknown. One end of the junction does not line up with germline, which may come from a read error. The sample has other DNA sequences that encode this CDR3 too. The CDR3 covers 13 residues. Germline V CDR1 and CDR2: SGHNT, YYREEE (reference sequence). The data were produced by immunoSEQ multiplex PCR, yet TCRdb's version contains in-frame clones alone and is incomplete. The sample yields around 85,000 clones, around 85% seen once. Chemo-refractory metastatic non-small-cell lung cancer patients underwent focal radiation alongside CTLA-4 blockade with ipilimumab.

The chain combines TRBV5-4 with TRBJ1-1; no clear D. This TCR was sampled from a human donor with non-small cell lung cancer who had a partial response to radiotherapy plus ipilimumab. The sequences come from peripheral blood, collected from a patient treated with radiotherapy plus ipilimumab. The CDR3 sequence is CASMGSMNTEAFF. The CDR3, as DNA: TGTGCCAGCATGGGCAGTATGAACACTGAAGCCTTCTTT.